These 18 T cell receptor beta chains share one sample of origin, sequenced in a study of CD8 T cells in Susac syndrome. Reverse transcription of roughly 0.5 to 1 ug RNA was carried out with random hexamers. TCRdb ran MiXCR on the immunoSEQ multiplex PCR reads and lists one entry per CDR3 protein. The table shows around 130,000 distinct CDR3 sequences, with 75% to 90% occurring only once. What was sequenced was CD8+ T cells from PBMCs. The receptor source for this set is a human donor with multiple sclerosis.

For the CDR3, the DNA is TGTGCCAGCAGTTCTGGGGACAGGGGGACAGATACGCAGTATTTT. Its protein is CASSSGDRGTDTQYF. The rearrangement links TRBV12-3 or TRBV12-4 to TRBJ2-3; 11 bases are shared with TRBD1. CDR3 length equals 15 residues. Germline trimming cut 4 bases from V and 3 bases from J; bases unmatched to any gene: 3.

V and J are TRBV7-9 and TRBJ1-1; D might be TRBD1 (6 bases). Per germline, CDR1 SEHNR and CDR2 FQNEAQ (reference sequence). Trimming shortened V by 4 bases and J by 6 bases, and 15 bases separated the two germline ends. The CDR3 has 14 amino acids. CDR3 sequence reads: CASSYTGLVAEAFF. DNA of the CDR3: TGTGCCAGCAGCTACACAGGGCTTGTCGCTGAAGCTTTCTTT.

J is TRBJ2-1 and V is TRBV6-2 or TRBV6-3; D is unresolved. Trimming shortened V by 4 bases and J by 4 bases, and 8 bases separated the two germline ends. Germline V gene lookup returns CDR1 MNHEY and CDR2 SVGEGT. CDR3 length: 13 residues. This chain's CDR3 is CASSSLRYNEQFF. CDR3 nucleotide sequence: TGTGCCAGCAGTTCCTTAAGGTACAATGAGCAGTTCTTC.

The chain recombines TRBV19 with TRBJ2-5, with D possibly matching TRBD2 (7 bases). Trimming cost V 3 bases and J 4 bases, with 15 bases left between them. This CDR3 has 15 residues. Germline loops: CDR1 LNHDA, CDR2 SQIVND (reference sequence). CDR3 protein: CASSMWGGYAETQYF. The CDR3 DNA follows: TGTGCCAGTAGTATGTGGGGGGGCTATGCAGAGACCCAGTACTTC.

This clonotype came up a few times. The chain links TRBV5-1 to TRBJ2-7, with D maybe TRBD2 (6 bases). CDR3 length: 14 residues. Germline lookup yields CDR1 SGHRS and CDR2 YFSETQ. The V gene lost 2 bases and the J gene lost 7 bases, with 16 bases spanning the gap. The CDR3 DNA follows: TGCGCCAGCAGCTTATTGAGGAGTGGAGGGGAGCAGTACTTC. It translates to CASSLLRSGGEQYF.

This CDR3 reads CAWRVGGATEAFF. CDR3 nucleotides: TGTGCCTGGAGGGTTGGGGGGGCCACTGAAGCTTTCTTT. V and J are TRBV30 and TRBJ1-1; D is possibly TRBD1 (6 bases). The CDR3 has 13 amino acids. Per germline, CDR1 GTSNPN and CDR2 SVGIG (reference sequence). V was shortened by 3 bases and J by 4 bases, with 12 bases between the two germline ends. Filled out from reference TRBV30 and TRBJ1-1, the complete variable domain reads SQTIHQWPATLVQPVGSPLSLECTVEGTSNPNLYWYRQAAGRGLQLLFYSVGIGQISSEVPQNLSASRPQDRQFILSSKKLLLSDSGFYLCAWRVGGATEAFFGQGTRLTVV.

The V and J genes are TRBV7-8 and TRBJ2-2; D might be TRBD2 (6 bases). Germline lookup yields CDR1 SGHVS and CDR2 FQNEAQ. The CDR3 is 16 residues long. The V and J ends lost 2 bases and 4 bases respectively, with 14 bases between them. The CDR3 sequence is CASSLYSSGVTGELFF. Written as DNA, the CDR3 is TGTGCCAGCAGCTTATACTCTTCGGGAGTCACCGGGGAGCTGTTTTTT. Filled out from reference TRBV7-8 and TRBJ2-2, the complete variable domain reads GAGVSQSPRYKVAKRGQDVALRCDPISGHVSLFWYQQALGQGPEFLTYFQNEAQLDKSGLPSDRFFAERPEGSVSTLKIQRTQQEDSAVYLCASSLYSSGVTGELFFGEGSRLTVL.

V usage is TRBV21-1 and J usage is TRBJ1-2; the D call of TRBD1 is as the table states it, not checked on the DNA. TRBV21-1 is a pseudogene. The CDR3 is 17 residues long. CDR3 sequence (DNA): TGTGCCAGCAGCAAAGCGCACCGAAGACAGAGAATTTATGGCTACACCTTC. It yields the protein CASSKAHRRQRIYGYTF.

The V call is TRBV7-9, the J call TRBJ1-2, with 11 bases fitting TRBD1. Germline lookup yields CDR1 SEHNR and CDR2 FQNEAQ (reference sequence). The CDR3 has 17 amino acids. V gave up 4 bases and J gave up 3 bases; unmatched junction bases: 10. Here the CDR3 DNA reads TGTGCCAGCAGCTCACCTCGGACAGGGGGCGAGGACTATGGCTACACCTTC. This sequence encodes CASSSPRTGGEDYGYTF.

This chain links TRBV6-1 with TRBJ1-1; TRBD1 aligns across 7 bases. The CDR3 contains 13 residues. J lost 4 bases, V lost 8 bases, and 7 bases had no gene match. Germline assignment: CDR1 MNHNS and CDR2 SASEGT. CDR3 protein: CASVLTGTTEAFF. Here the CDR3 DNA reads TGTGCCAGCGTTTTGACAGGGACCACTGAAGCTTTCTTT.

The genes are TRBV12-3 or TRBV12-4 and TRBJ1-2; D may be TRBD1 (6 bases). This CDR3 is 15 amino acids long. Trimming left V 3 bases short and J 4 bases short, with 15 bases between. The DNA for the CDR3 is TGTGCCAGCAGTTTCTCCTCAGGGGCGGCCTATGGCTACACCTTC. Translating gives CASSFSSGAAYGYTF.

The genes are TRBV6-1 and TRBJ2-2, with a possible D match to TRBD2 (5 bases). Trimming pared 11 bases from V and 3 bases from J, leaving 13 bases between. CDR3 length: 13 residues. Germline values: CDR1 MNHNS, CDR2 SASEGT. CDR3 region: CASGGSYTGELFF. CDR3 nucleotide sequence: TGTGCCTCCGGTGGGAGTTACACCGGGGAGCTGTTTTTT.

V is TRBV18 and J is TRBJ2-5, with no clear D. The CDR3 is 14 amino acids. Per the germline V gene, CDR1 is KGHSH and CDR2 is LQKENI. V gave up 2 bases and J gave up 1 base, with 8 bases separating them. CDR3: CASSPSRAQETQYF. The CDR3 DNA follows: TGTGCCAGCTCACCAAGTCGGGCCCAAGAGACCCAGTACTTC.

This sequence joins TRBV19 and TRBJ1-5; 7 bases line up with TRBD1. Trimming took 3 bases from V and 3 from J; bases not matched to a gene: 8. The CDR3 spans 16 residues. CDR1 LNHDA and CDR2 SQIVND come from the germline V gene (reference sequence). CDR3 bases: TGTGCCAGTAGTATGATGGCAGGGGGGATCAATCAGCCCCAGCATTTT. Translating it yields CASSMMAGGINQPQHF.

The chain couples TRBV19 to TRBJ2-2, with 8 bases that match TRBD2. V was clipped by 7 bases and J by 3 bases; unmatched bases: 4. The germline V gene encodes CDR1 LNHDA and CDR2 SQIVND (reference sequence). The CDR3 has 14 amino acids. CDR3 sequence reads: CASTGGRDTGELFF. CDR3 bases: TGTGCCAGTACGGGGGGGCGGGACACCGGGGAGCTGTTTTTT.

This clonotype was counted a few times. The V and J genes are TRBV6-1 and TRBJ2-5; D is perhaps TRBD1 (6 bases). Trimming removed 8 bases from V and 7 bases from J, with 20 bases in between. This CDR3 is 14 amino acids long. In germline, CDR1 is MNHNS, CDR2 SASEGT. The CDR3 protein is CASDDNRVPGTQYF. CDR3 sequence (DNA): TGTGCCAGCGACGATAACAGGGTTCCAGGGACCCAGTACTTC.

The chain carries TRBV19 and TRBJ2-1; 9 nucleotides match TRBD2. V was clipped by 6 bases and J by 5 bases; unmatched bases: 11. Germline values: CDR1 LNHDA, CDR2 SQIVND (reference sequence). The CDR3 covers 16 residues. The CDR3 protein is CASRTIIAGEDNEQFF. Written as DNA, the CDR3 is TGTGCCAGTAGAACTATCATAGCGGGGGAAGACAATGAGCAGTTCTTC.

The V call is TRBV18, the J call TRBJ2-3, with 7 bases matching TRBD1. Germline V gene lookup returns CDR1 KGHSH and CDR2 LQKENI. J gave up 3 bases and V 3 bases, and 6 bases lay outside the gene matches. CDR3 length: 15 amino acids. DNA for the CDR3: TGTGCCAGCTCACCTCAGACAGGGAAGACAGATACGCAGTATTTT. This codes for CASSPQTGKTDTQYF.